What follows are 13 T cell receptor beta chains derived from one specimen sequenced in a study of identical twins (dated by TCRdb to the mid-2010s). The method behind the library was 5' RACE. Sequencing took place on an Illumina HiSeq 2000. The raw public data were reprocessed by TCRdb itself: fastp quality trimming at Q25, MiXCR clonotype calling, in-frame beta chains only. Rows with one shared CDR3 protein collapse into an entry with the most common genes and DNA. The sample data list about 720,000 distinct CDR3 sequences, and roughly 18% of these were observed just once. Jointly, the top ten make up around 14% of the sample. This sample also belongs to another study, concerning T cells expressing NK-cell markers.

The sequencing input was PBMCs. Receptors were obtained from a woman aged 18-35 years in good health.

In its sample, this clonotype was seen a few times. The V call is TRBV29-1, the J call TRBJ2-3; perhaps TRBD1 as D (5 bases). Trimming pared 4 bases from V and 5 bases from J, leaving 7 bases between. The germline CDR1 and CDR2 sequences are SQVTM and ANQGSEA. The CDR3 length is 11 residues. The CDR3 sequence is CSVVQGDTQYF. The CDR3 DNA is TGCAGCGTTGTTCAGGGAGATACGCAGTATTTT.

For the CDR3, the DNA is TGTGCCACCAGTGACCCTCCAGCTGGGGATGAGCAGTTCTTC. As protein: CATSDPPAGDEQFF. The chain links TRBV24-1 to TRBJ2-1, with unresolved D. Between the trimmed V and J ends, which lost 4 bases and 8 bases, there was a span of 14 bases. Germline CDR1 and CDR2: KGHDR and SFDVKD. This CDR3 spans 14 amino acids.

The chain joins TRBV20-1 to TRBJ2-2; no clear D. V was clipped by 2 bases and J by 6 bases, with 13 bases between them. Per the germline V gene, CDR1 is DFQATT and CDR2 is SNEGSKA (reference sequence). This CDR3 has 14 residues. The CDR3 DNA sequence: TGCAGTGCTAGACGGATGCCCGGTCCCGGGGAGCTGTTTTTT. Its protein product is CSARRMPGPGELFF.

The chain uses TRBV29-1 and TRBJ2-5; D not resolved. From germline, CDR1 is SQVTM and CDR2 ANQGSEA. The CDR3 contains 15 residues. V was cut by 2 bases and J by 9 bases, with 22 bases left in between. The CDR3 loop is CSVEFVDGQEKAQYF. CDR3 in DNA: TGCAGCGTTGAATTCGTGGACGGCCAAGAGAAGGCCCAGTACTTC.

The CDR3 region has the DNA TGCAGTGCCCAGACATCAACTAATGAAAAACTGTTTTTT. It encodes CSAQTSTNEKLFF. The rearrangement uses TRBV20-1 and TRBJ1-4; D call uncertain. The CDR3 has 13 residues. V was clipped by 6 bases and J by 0 bases, with 8 bases between them. Per the germline V gene, CDR1 is DFQATT and CDR2 is SNEGSKA (reference sequence).

A few counts support this clonotype. V and J are TRBV29-1 and TRBJ2-2; 7 bases line up with TRBD1. The CDR3 consists of 14 residues. The ends lost 3 bases at V and 3 bases at J; junction bases unmatched: 4. The V gene's germline CDR1 is SQVTM and CDR2 ANQGSEA. This chain's CDR3 is CSVDRDRDTGELFF. DNA for the CDR3: TGCAGCGTTGACCGGGACAGAGACACCGGGGAGCTGTTTTTT.

V and J are TRBV6-5 and TRBJ2-1; 9 bases align to TRBD2. Unmatched junction bases numbered 5, after V lost 0 bases and J lost 2 bases. From germline, CDR1 is MNHEY and CDR2 SVGAGI. CDR3 size: 17 residues. CDR3 region: CASSYSASGDTYNEQFF. CDR3 coding DNA: TGTGCCAGCAGTTACTCAGCTAGCGGGGACACCTACAATGAGCAGTTCTTC.

This clonotype was detected a few times. The chain carries TRBV15 and TRBJ2-2; 8 nucleotides agree with TRBD1. After removal of 0 bases from V and 4 bases from J, the junction contained 7 bases not matched to a gene. CDR3 length: 17 residues. CDR1 is LNHNV, CDR2 YYDKDF, per germline (reference sequence). CDR3 coding DNA: TGTGCCACCAGCAGAGAAAGTAGGACAGGGTCCACCGGGGAGCTGTTTTTT. Its translation: CATSRESRTGSTGELFF.

This clonotype showed up just a few times. The chain has TRBV7-2 and TRBJ2-5, with D possibly being TRBD2 (5 bases). The CDR3 has 13 amino acids. The germline V gene encodes CDR1 SGHTA and CDR2 FQGNSA. Deletions cut 7 bases from V and 7 bases from J, with 16 bases between. The CDR3 is CASTEPPEATQYF. The CDR3 DNA sequence: TGTGCCAGCACCGAGCCACCGGAGGCGACCCAGTACTTC.

The genes are TRBV20-1 and TRBJ2-1; TRBD2 matches 8 bases. The ends lost 1 base at V and 3 bases at J; junction bases unmatched: 20. From germline, CDR1 is DFQATT and CDR2 SNEGSKA (reference sequence). This CDR3 spans 20 amino acids. The CDR3 region has the DNA TGCAGTGCTAGAGGGTTCAGCGGGAGCTCATCCTCGATCAACTACAATGAGCAGTTCTTC. This encodes CSARGFSGSSSSINYNEQFF.

This clonotype came up a few times. CDR3 amino acids: CASSLTEVVKGYTF. DNA of the CDR3: TGTGCCAGCAGCTTGACGGAGGTGGTGAAAGGCTACACCTTC. The rearrangement uses TRBV5-5 and TRBJ1-2, with D hard to call. This CDR3 contains 14 residues. Germline assignment: CDR1 SGHKS and CDR2 YYEKEE (reference sequence). With 1 base removed from V and 8 bases from J, the gap between germline ends came to 15 bases.

This clonotype was detected many times. The chain couples TRBV5-1 to TRBJ2-1; D perhaps matches TRBD2 (6 bases). CDR1 is SGHRS and CDR2 is YFSETQ in the germline V gene. Deletions cut 4 bases from V and 0 bases from J, with 11 bases between. The CDR3 is 15 residues long. CDR3 residues: CASSPYGSSYNEQFF. CDR3 coding DNA: TGCGCCAGCAGCCCATACGGGAGCTCCTACAATGAGCAGTTCTTC.

The chain recombines TRBV29-1 with TRBJ2-1; a possible D gene is TRBD2 (5 bases). V lost 3 bases, J lost 0 bases, and 12 bases lay in between. This CDR3 is 15 amino acids long. Germline CDR1 and CDR2: SQVTM and ANQGSEA. In nucleotides, the CDR3 is TGCAGCGTTGAGATCGGGGTAAGCTCCTACAATGAGCAGTTCTTC. Amino acid sequence: CSVEIGVSSYNEQFF.